These T cell receptor beta chains were read from a single sample in a study of blood T cell repertoires in COVID-19. Data came from immunoSEQ multiplex PCR; TCRdb stores just in-frame clones and leaves some out. The top ten clones hold roughly 0.92% of a sample with roughly 500,000 clones, roughly nine tenths of them seen once. Material for sequencing was peripheral blood. These receptors were taken from a man aged 18-30 years with COVID-19, enrolled during active disease. Each CDR3 is given with its conserved first and last residue. Fields, in order: clone size, J gene, V gene, D gene, CDR3 DNA, CDR3 protein. D genes are given only for firm matches. A row's size may be missing; if present it is once, few, many or a size class.

size: NA; J: TRBJ2-7; V: TRBV10-2; D: TRBD2; DNA: TGCGCCAGCAGTGAGGGGGGGGACTACGAGCAGTACTTC; CDR3: CASSEGGDYEQYF
size: NA; J: TRBJ2-7; V: TRBV6-5; D: NA; DNA: TGTGCCAGCAGTTACCCTGGACGGGGGTGGAACGAGCAGTACTTC; CDR3: CASSYPGRGWNEQYF
size: NA; J: TRBJ2-2; V: TRBV7-9; D: NA; DNA: TGTGCCAGCAGCTTAGAGACAGGAATCACCGGGGAGCTGTTTTTT; CDR3: CASSLETGITGELFF
size: few; J: TRBJ2-3; V: TRBV10-2; D: NA; DNA: TGCGCCAGCAGTGACGGGTCAGATACGCAGTATTTT; CDR3: CASSDGSDTQYF
size: NA; J: TRBJ2-1; V: TRBV25-1; D: NA; DNA: TGTGCAGCGGGTAGCGAAGAGAATGAGCAGTTCTTC; CDR3: CAAGSEENEQFF
size: once; J: TRBJ2-3; V: TRBV6-5; D: NA; DNA: TGTGCCAGCACCTCGGACAGATTCACAGATACGCAGTATTTT; CDR3: CASTSDRFTDTQYF
size: NA; J: TRBJ2-7; V: TRBV19; D: NA; DNA: TGTGCCAGTAGTACTGGCAGATCCGAGCAGTACTTC; CDR3: CASSTGRSEQYF
size: once; J: TRBJ1-4; V: TRBV7-9; D: NA; DNA: TGTGCCAGCAGCAGGACAGCAACTAATGAAAAACTGTTTTTT; CDR3: CASSRTATNEKLFF
size: few; J: TRBJ1-5; V: TRBV18; D: NA; DNA: TGTGCCAGCTCGCCAAACAGGGATAGCAATCAGCCCCAGCATTTT; CDR3: CASSPNRDSNQPQHF
size: NA; J: TRBJ1-2; V: TRBV27; D: TRBD1; DNA: TGTGCCAGCTCAGACAGGGGAGGCTATGGCTACACCTTC; CDR3: CASSDRGGYGYTF
size: NA; J: TRBJ2-5; V: TRBV2; D: NA; DNA: TGTGCCAGCGCCCCTTTTGGGGGCTTAGAGACCCAGTACTTC; CDR3: CASAPFGGLETQYF
size: NA; J: TRBJ1-1; V: TRBV6-5; D: NA; DNA: TGTGCCAGCAGTAATGTCAGGGCAGGGGCCCTTGAAGCTTTCTTT; CDR3: CASSNVRAGALEAFF
size: few; J: TRBJ1-6; V: TRBV11-2; D: TRBD1; DNA: TGTGCCAGCAGCCCCCCGGACAGGATGTTTTCACCCCTCCACTTT; CDR3: CASSPPDRMFSPLHF
size: NA; J: TRBJ2-3; V: TRBV19; D: TRBD1; DNA: TGTGCCAGTACCACAACTCTCGGACAGGGGGGCACAGATACGCAGTATTTT; CDR3: CASTTTLGQGGTDTQYF
size: NA; J: TRBJ2-5; V: TRBV3-1/TRBV3-2; D: NA; DNA: TGTGCCAGCAGCCAAATTCCTAGGGTTGGGGAGCAGTACTTC; CDR3: CASSQIPRVGEQYF
size: once; J: TRBJ1-6; V: TRBV25-1; D: NA; DNA: TGTGCCAGCAGCCACTTCGGGGTAGGGTATAATTCACCCCTCCACTTT; CDR3: CASSHFGVGYNSPLHF
size: NA; J: TRBJ2-7; V: TRBV6-1; D: NA; DNA: TGTGCCAGCAGTGAAGGAGGGTGGGAGCAGTACTTC; CDR3: CASSEGGWEQYF
size: NA; J: TRBJ1-2; V: TRBV6-6; D: NA; DNA: TGTGCCAGCAGGCCGGGACTCAGGGACTATGGCTACACCTTC; CDR3: CASRPGLRDYGYTF
size: NA; J: TRBJ2-2; V: TRBV7-9; D: TRBD1; DNA: TGTGCCAGCAGCTTCAGCCTAGGGACAGGGGACACCGGGGAGCTGTTTTTT; CDR3: CASSFSLGTGDTGELFF
size: NA; J: TRBJ1-2; V: TRBV6-5; D: TRBD1; DNA: TGTGCCAGCAGGAACGACAGGGAAGCTAACTATGGCTACACCTTC; CDR3: CASRNDREANYGYTF
size: NA; J: TRBJ1-2; V: TRBV28; D: NA; DNA: TGTGCCAGCAGTTTCAGAGGCCCAGGGGTTGGAGAAGGTGGCTACACCTTC; CDR3: CASSFRGPGVGEGGYTF
size: NA; J: TRBJ2-3; V: TRBV7-9; D: TRBD2; DNA: TGTGCCAGCAGCCGAGGACTAGCGGGCACAGATACGCAGTATTTT; CDR3: CASSRGLAGTDTQYF
size: once; J: TRBJ1-2; V: TRBV2; D: NA; DNA: TGTGCCAGCAGTGAACGGAGGACAGACTATGGCTACACCTTC; CDR3: CASSERRTDYGYTF
size: once; J: TRBJ2-5; V: TRBV11-3; D: NA; DNA: TGTGCCAGCAGCTCCAGGGGTAATCAAGAGACCCAGTACTTC; CDR3: CASSSRGNQETQYF
size: NA; J: TRBJ2-6; V: TRBV6-5; D: NA; DNA: TGTGCCAGCAGTTCCAGGGTTGGGGCCAACGTCCTGACTTTC; CDR3: CASSSRVGANVLTF
size: NA; J: TRBJ2-3; V: TRBV11-3; D: TRBD2; DNA: TGTGCCAGCAGCTTACCCTCTAGCGGGAGCGCTTTGAATTGCACAGATACGCAGTATTTT; CDR3: CASSLPSSGSALNCTDTQYF
size: many; J: TRBJ2-1; V: TRBV2; D: NA; DNA: TGTGCCAGCAGTGTCGGACAGCCTGGCAGGAATGAGCAGTTCTTC; CDR3: CASSVGQPGRNEQFF
size: NA; J: TRBJ2-3; V: TRBV14; D: TRBD2; DNA: TGTGCCAGCAGCCATTGGGTAGCGGGAGGATCAGATACGCAGTATTTT; CDR3: CASSHWVAGGSDTQYF
size: NA; J: TRBJ2-3; V: TRBV7-9; D: TRBD2; DNA: TGTGCCAGCAGCTTACCGCGGGAGCGTAGCACAGATACGCAGTATTTT; CDR3: CASSLPRERSTDTQYF
size: NA; J: TRBJ1-1; V: TRBV7-3; D: TRBD1; DNA: TGTGCCAGCAGCTTAACAGGGGGCGGCACTGAAGCTTTCTTT; CDR3: CASSLTGGGTEAFF
size: NA; J: TRBJ2-7; V: TRBV5-1; D: TRBD1; DNA: TGCGCCAGCAGCTTGGAAGGAAGGGGGCTCGACGAGCAGTACTTC; CDR3: CASSLEGRGLDEQYF
size: NA; J: TRBJ2-2; V: TRBV5-1; D: TRBD2; DNA: TGCGCCAGCAGGCGTGGGACTAGCGGGGGGAACACCGGGGAGCTGTTTTTT; CDR3: CASRRGTSGGNTGELFF
size: NA; J: TRBJ2-2; V: TRBV14; D: TRBD1; DNA: TGTGCCAGCCCGCCGGAAACAAGGGACAGGCGAAAGAACACCGGGGAGCTGTTTTTT; CDR3: CASPPETRDRRKNTGELFF
size: NA; J: TRBJ2-3; V: TRBV14; D: NA; DNA: TGTGCCAGCAGCCAAGAACTCGGGATAAGAACAGATACGCAGTATTTT; CDR3: CASSQELGIRTDTQYF
size: NA; J: TRBJ2-3; V: TRBV2; D: NA; DNA: TGTGCCAGCAGTGATCCCAGGGTTCCCACAGATACGCAGTATTTT; CDR3: CASSDPRVPTDTQYF
size: NA; J: TRBJ2-7; V: TRBV2; D: TRBD2; DNA: TGTGCCAGCAGGGGGGAGGGGTGGAAGGGCGAGCAGTACTTC; CDR3: CASRGEGWKGEQYF
size: NA; J: TRBJ1-2; V: TRBV4-1; D: NA; DNA: TGCGCCAGCAGCCAAGAATATGACAGAGGAACGGCTGGCTACACCTTC; CDR3: CASSQEYDRGTAGYTF
size: NA; J: TRBJ2-7; V: TRBV6-5; D: TRBD2; DNA: TGTGCCAGCAGAACCCGGGCTAGCGGGAGGGGCGAGCAGTACTTC; CDR3: CASRTRASGRGEQYF
size: NA; J: TRBJ1-5; V: TRBV5-6; D: TRBD1; DNA: TGTGCCAGCAGCCTAACAGGGGGGCAGCCCCAGCATTTT; CDR3: CASSLTGGQPQHF
size: NA; J: TRBJ2-1; V: TRBV2; D: NA; DNA: TGTGCCAGCTGGTTTGGGGCGAGCTCCTACAATGAGCAGTTCTTC; CDR3: CASWFGASSYNEQFF
size: NA; J: TRBJ2-7; V: TRBV4-1; D: TRBD1; DNA: TGCGCCAGCAGCCCGGACAGGGGGCCCTACGAGCAGTACTTC; CDR3: CASSPDRGPYEQYF
size: NA; J: TRBJ2-7; V: TRBV5-1; D: NA; DNA: TGCGCCAGCAGCGCCCAGGGAGGCCCCTACGAGCAGTACTTC; CDR3: CASSAQGGPYEQYF
size: NA; J: TRBJ2-7; V: TRBV6-5; D: NA; DNA: TGTGCCAGCTGGGGAGGTGTGGGTGGCGAGCAGTACTTC; CDR3: CASWGGVGGEQYF
size: once; J: TRBJ1-1; V: TRBV5-8; D: NA; DNA: TGTGCCAGCAGCTCCACAGCGAACACTGAAGCTTTCTTT; CDR3: CASSSTANTEAFF
size: NA; J: TRBJ1-2; V: TRBV25-1; D: NA; DNA: TGTGCCAGCAGTGAATGGGCATCTGGGACACAGGATGACTATGGCTACACCTTC; CDR3: CASSEWASGTQDDYGYTF
size: NA; J: TRBJ2-1; V: TRBV7-6; D: TRBD2; DNA: TGTGCCAGCAGCTCGCGGCGGAGGACTAGCGGCTACAATGAGCAGTTCTTC; CDR3: CASSSRRRTSGYNEQFF
size: NA; J: TRBJ2-7; V: TRBV14; D: NA; DNA: TGTGCCAGCAGCCAAGTAGGGGGATACGAGCAGTACTTC; CDR3: CASSQVGGYEQYF